This T cell receptor (beta chain) comes out of a study of shared clonotypes between healthy human individuals. V was clipped by 3 bases and J by 7 bases, with 15 bases between them. The CDR3 is 14 residues long. The germline V gene encodes CDR1 SGHRS and CDR2 YFSETQ. A CD45RA-negative memory subset and a CD45RA+ naive subset were separated from the CD4+ cells. Using immunoSEQ multiplex PCR, the repertoire was profiled, and TCRdb retains in-frame clones only, with some absent. The sample has over 850,000 clones, approximately 80% seen once. The material sequenced was memory CD4+ T cells from PBMCs. Subset described: CD45RA-negative fraction. The clonotype comes from a man aged 18 to 29 in good health. Some clones in this sample may be carry-over from other donors' samples. The chain is built from TRBV5-1 and TRBJ2-3; D is unresolved. DNA for the CDR3: TGCGCCAGCAGCTCTCCTGCCCTACAGAATACGCAGTATTTT. This translates into CASSSPALQNTQYF.